This T cell receptor beta chain was captured in a study of T cells in Graves' hyperthyroidism and ophthalmopathy. The CDR3 covers 16 residues. Germline assignment: CDR1 DFQATT and CDR2 SNEGSKA (reference sequence). With V trimmed by 6 bases and J by 0 bases, 4 bases remained unmatched. From RNA transcripts, TCR beta CDR3 regions were amplified. The HTBI primer set was used in a first-round RT-PCR of the TCR CDR3. TCRdb called the multiplex PCR reads again in MiXCR, with one record for every CDR3 protein. Among some 500,000 distinct CDR3 sequences listed, around an eighth were seen once. This TCR was sampled from a woman younger than 30 with Graves' hyperthyroidism. This chain joins TRBV20-1 and TRBJ2-3; TRBD2 matches at 15 bases. Sequenced sample: blood. The CDR3 DNA sequence: TGCAGTGCCACGGGACTAGCGGGAGGCAGCACAGATACGCAGTATTTT. Protein sequence: CSATGLAGGSTDTQYF.